This section outlines one T cell receptor beta chain sequence together with its context. The antigen remains unidentified. The sample belongs to a study of cytomegalovirus exposure and HLA in healthy donors. Study-level information: Around four fifths of several hundred genotyped donors fell in the Caucasian-associated ancestry cluster. Overall study findings and caveats: In an earlier analysis, about 87% or about 30%: the productive usage of most TCR beta V segments. Clonal expansion, a later analysis showed, was greater in HLA-associated TCR beta chains than in equally common others. When the data were analyzed later, several of the most significant clusters appeared to be linked to common viral pathogens.

PCR amplification relied on 60 Vbeta primers (plus 13 Jbeta primers). Here immunoSEQ multiplex PCR was the method, and the copy in TCRdb shows in-frame clones only, minus some. The table records roughly 130,000 clones, roughly 62% of them present only once. This CDR3 contains 15 residues. CDR1 and CDR2 (germline): SQVTM, ANQGSEA. Trimming removed 4 bases from V and 4 bases from J, with 19 bases in between. This sequence originates from a man aged 30-40 years in good health and CMV-seropositive. Material: PBMCs. The rearrangement uses TRBV29-1 and TRBJ1-1; TRBD1 might be the D (6 bases). CDR3 nucleotides: TGCAGCGTTGCTGGGGGGGCAGGTTTGACCACTGAAGCTTTCTTT. Translation: CSVAGGAGLTTEAFF. Using reference TRBV29-1 and TRBJ1-1 for the parts outside the CDR3, the full variable domain is SAVISQKPSRDICQRGTSLTIQCQVDSQVTMMFWYRQQPGQSLTLIATANQGSEATYESGFVIDKFPISRPNLTFSTLTVSNMSPEDSSIYLCSVAGGAGLTTEAFFGQGTRLTVV.